The next 4 T cell receptor beta chains were all read from a single sample in a study of control samples from healthy donors and cancer patients. The data were produced by immunoSEQ multiplex PCR, yet TCRdb's version contains in-frame clones alone and is incomplete. The sample yields 150,000 or so clones, approximately 93% seen once. Sequencing used blood. The receptors were gathered from a man younger than 35 in good health.

V and J are TRBV6-5 and TRBJ2-5, with D unclear. Germline V gene data show CDR1 as MNHEY and CDR2 as SVGAGI. The V and J ends lost 0 bases and 5 bases respectively, with 7 bases between them. There are 13 residues in the CDR3. CDR3 protein: CASSYSVSETQYF. DNA of the CDR3: TGTGCCAGCAGTTACTCGGTCTCGGAGACCCAGTACTTC.

This rearrangement joins TRBV29-1 to TRBJ2-1; 8 nucleotides agree with TRBD1. The CDR3 loop spans 14 amino acids. Germline V gene lookup returns CDR1 SQVTM and CDR2 ANQGSEA. The V and J ends lost 7 bases and 7 bases, in that order; junction bases with no gene match: 12. The CDR3 bases are TGCAGCGGCGCAGGGGGCCCCGGACCTAATGAGCAGTTCTTC. Protein product: CSGAGGPGPNEQFF.

The V gene is TRBV6-7, the J gene TRBJ2-7; D is undetermined. TRBV6-7 is an ORF, with its function uncertain. V was trimmed by 6 bases and J by 0 bases, leaving 15 bases between them. This CDR3 has 15 residues. The CDR3 bases are TGTGCCAGCAGATTAAGGCGCAGAGGCTCCTACGAGCAGTACTTC. This encodes CASRLRRRGSYEQYF.

The rearrangement uses TRBV2 and TRBJ2-2, with unresolved D. Trimming removed 3 bases at V and 6 bases at J, with 14 bases between. CDR3 size: 15 residues. CDR1 SNHLY and CDR2 FYNNEI come from the germline V gene. In DNA, the CDR3 is TGTGCCAGCAGTGATAAGCCCCCTATCCCCGGGGAGCTGTTTTTT. It yields the protein CASSDKPPIPGELFF.